Below are 26 T cell receptor beta chains sequenced from a single sample in a study of molecular identifiers for immune sequencing clone quantification. TCRdb used MiXCR to reprocess the PCR reads, holding one entry per CDR3 protein. The sample shows about 500,000 distinct CDR3 sequences, under 30% of them seen only once. Sequencing was performed on naive CD8+ T cells from blood, with Jurkat cell RNA spiked in. The sample's subset: FACS-sorted CD8+CD4-CCR7+CD45RA+ naive T cells. These receptors were collected from a human donor in good health. Some libraries in this study had Jurkat cell RNA spiked in.

This clonotype came up a few times. This chain links TRBV27 with TRBJ2-6, with D tentatively TRBD1 (7 bases). There are 18 residues in the CDR3. Per germline, CDR1 MNHEY and CDR2 SMNVEV (reference sequence). Between the trimmed V and J ends, which lost 5 bases and 2 bases, there was a span of 19 bases. The CDR3 DNA follows: TGTGCCAGCAGTGGAGGGGCGACAGGGCTGGCTGGGGCCAACGTCCTGACTTTC. It translates to CASSGGATGLAGANVLTF.

V is TRBV12-3 or TRBV12-4 and J is TRBJ1-1; the D gene is possibly TRBD1 (6 bases). Trimming stripped 7 bases from V and 5 bases from J, with 11 bases between. The CDR3 has 12 residues. The CDR3 sequence: CASKGVWTEAFF. The CDR3 coding sequence is TGTGCCAGCAAGGGGGTCTGGACTGAAGCTTTCTTT.

J is TRBJ2-7 and V is TRBV30; TRBD1 might be the D (5 bases). V was cut by 2 bases and J by 5 bases, with 13 bases left in between. Germline V gene lookup returns CDR1 GTSNPN and CDR2 SVGIG (reference sequence). CDR3 length equals 13 residues. Here the CDR3 DNA reads TGTGCCTGGAGTTCAACAGGAACCGACGAGCAGTACTTC. Translation gives CAWSSTGTDEQYF.

As for this clonotype: A much larger clone differs by one base, so this may be a read error. The chain carries TRBV4-2 and TRBJ2-7; 11 bases fit TRBD1. Germline V CDR1 and CDR2: LGHNA, YNFKEQ. This CDR3 contains 14 residues. CDR3 DNA sequence: TGTGCCAGCGGCCACGGACAGGGGGCGTTCGAGCAGTACTTC. It is translated as CASGHGQGAFEQYF.

This clonotype was seen only a few times. V usage is TRBV7-2 and J usage is TRBJ1-1; D is unclear. Germline V gene lookup returns CDR1 SGHTA and CDR2 FQGNSA. The ends were cut back, 3 bases at V and 7 bases at J, with 12 bases in the middle. The CDR3 runs 13 residues. The CDR3 protein is CASSFGPGNEAFF. CDR3 bases: TGTGCCAGCAGCTTCGGACCTGGGAATGAAGCTTTCTTT.

This sequence joins TRBV5-8 and TRBJ2-4; a possible D gene is TRBD1 (6 bases). The CDR3 has 14 residues. The ends were cut back, 8 bases at V and 1 base at J, with 13 bases in the middle. Germline CDR1 SGHTS, CDR2 YDEGEE. In nucleotides, the CDR3 is TGTGCCAGGGAGACGACAGGCGCCAAAAACATTCAGTACTTC. Its protein is CARETTGAKNIQYF.

This clonotype has at least ten counts. The rearrangement uses TRBV7-6 and TRBJ1-5, with unresolved D. The V and J ends lost 4 bases and 7 bases respectively, with 11 bases between them. CDR3 size: 13 residues. In germline, CDR1 is SGHVS, CDR2 FNYEAQ. The CDR3 here is CASSWGPRQPQHF. For the CDR3, the DNA is TGTGCCAGCAGCTGGGGTCCTAGACAGCCCCAGCATTTT.

This clonotype was counted at least ten times. The genes are TRBV28 and TRBJ1-5; D not resolved. This CDR3 contains 15 residues. V was pared by 4 bases and J by 0 bases, with 10 bases between. The germline V gene has CDR1 MDHEN and CDR2 SYDVKM. As DNA, the CDR3 is TGTGCCAGCAGTTGGGTTCGGTATAGCAATCAGCCCCAGCATTTT. Protein product: CASSWVRYSNQPQHF.

This clonotype was observed at least ten times. The chain couples TRBV19 to TRBJ2-1; the D gene is possibly TRBD2 (6 bases). V shed 1 base and J shed 7 bases, with 14 bases lying between them. This CDR3 is built from 15 residues. Per germline, CDR1 LNHDA and CDR2 SQIVND (reference sequence). This chain's CDR3 is CASSIGMGLLNEQFF. In DNA form, the CDR3 reads TGTGCCAGTAGTATAGGAATGGGACTCCTGAATGAGCAGTTCTTC.

The chain is built from TRBV12-3 or TRBV12-4 and TRBJ2-2; no clear D. V lost 3 bases, J lost 2 bases, and 7 bases lay in between. This CDR3 comprises 14 residues. CDR3 in DNA: TGTGCCAGCAGTTTTGTTGCTAACACCGGGGAGCTGTTTTTT. Its translation: CASSFVANTGELFF.

This clonotype was seen at least ten times. This chain links TRBV7-9 with TRBJ1-1; D is ambiguous. This CDR3 is 13 amino acids long. Trimming removed 0 bases at V and 5 bases at J, with 7 bases between. Germline CDR1 SEHNR, CDR2 FQNEAQ (reference sequence). This CDR3 reads CASSLAPRTEAFF. In DNA form, the CDR3 reads TGTGCCAGCAGCTTAGCGCCCCGAACTGAAGCTTTCTTT. The variable domain in full, with the rest retrieved from reference TRBV7-9 and TRBJ1-1, is DTGVSQNPRHKITKRGQNVTFRCDPISEHNRLYWYRQTLGQGPEFLTYFQNEAQLEKSRLLSDRFSAERPKGSFSTLEIQRTEQGDSAMYLCASSLAPRTEAFFGQGTRLTVV.

The chain joins TRBV4-3 to TRBJ2-2; D is possibly TRBD1 or TRBD2 (5 bases each). This CDR3 spans 16 amino acids. V dropped 2 bases and J dropped 6 bases, with 16 bases sitting between them. The germline V gene encodes CDR1 LGHNA and CDR2 YSLEER. The CDR3 DNA is TGCGCCAGCAGCCAATCCTGGACCCGAGGGGCCGGGGAGCTGTTTTTT. Protein sequence: CASSQSWTRGAGELFF.

This clonotype came up a few times. V and J are TRBV28 and TRBJ2-5, with D unresolved. Germline CDR1 and CDR2: MDHEN and SYDVKM. Trimming took 3 bases from V and 5 from J, leaving 13 bases between them. The CDR3 spans 14 residues. The CDR3 reads CASSFDSILETQYF. The CDR3 bases are TGTGCCAGCAGTTTCGACTCGATTTTGGAGACCCAGTACTTC.

This clonotype was counted only a few times. The J gene is TRBJ2-7, the V gene TRBV4-1, with D perhaps TRBD1 or TRBD2 (6 bases each). The CDR3 extends over 15 amino acids. V dropped 1 base and J dropped 5 bases, with 15 bases sitting between them. Germline CDR1 and CDR2: MGHRA and YSYEKL. The CDR3 loop reads CASSQVGGFRDEQYF. The CDR3 region has the DNA TGCGCCAGCAGCCAAGTAGGGGGGTTTAGGGACGAGCAGTACTTC.

The chain combines TRBV11-2 with TRBJ2-1; 13 bases match TRBD2. Germline assignment: CDR1 SGHAT and CDR2 FQNNGV. J was trimmed by 2 bases and V by 5 bases; bases with no gene match: 6. This CDR3 contains 17 residues. The CDR3 nucleotides read TGTGCCAGCAGCCGCGGACTAGCGGGAGCGCCCTACAATGAGCAGTTCTTC. Protein sequence: CASSRGLAGAPYNEQFF.

J is TRBJ2-2 and V is TRBV7-9; 7 bases match TRBD1. Germline trimming cut 4 bases from V and 0 bases from J; bases unmatched to any gene: 2. This CDR3 has 15 amino acids. The germline V gene encodes CDR1 SEHNR and CDR2 FQNEAQ (reference sequence). The DNA for the CDR3 is TGTGCCAGCAGCTCGACAGGGTCGAACACCGGGGAGCTGTTTTTT. It encodes CASSSTGSNTGELFF.

Comments on this clonotype: It may be a read error: a sequence one base away is much more abundant. The genes are TRBV20-1 and TRBJ1-4; a weak D match, TRBD1 (6 bases). Germline-derived CDR1 and CDR2 are DFQATT and SNEGSKA (reference sequence). This CDR3 spans 14 amino acids. The CDR3 nucleotides are TGCAGTGCTAGAGACCCGGACAGTAATGAAGAACTGTTTTTT. It translates to CSARDPDSNEELFF.

A few counts support this clonotype. This chain joins TRBV6-5 and TRBJ2-2; 9 bases agree with TRBD1. V lost 2 bases to trimming and J lost 5 bases; unmatched junction nucleotides: 15. The CDR3 has 19 amino acids. Germline CDR1 reads MNHEY; CDR2 reads SVGAGI. The CDR3 sequence is CASSYPSYSGTGRTGELFF. The CDR3 DNA sequence: TGTGCCAGCAGTTACCCCAGCTACTCCGGGACAGGGAGGACCGGGGAGCTGTTTTTT.

CDR3 in DNA: TGTGCCAGCAAATCGAGTGGGACAGGGTTTCAGCCCCAGCATTTT. It codes for CASKSSGTGFQPQHF. This chain uses TRBV27 with TRBJ1-5; TRBD1 matches 9 bases. CDR1 and CDR2 from the germline V gene are MNHEY and SMNVEV (reference sequence). V trimming: 7 bases; J trimming: 6 bases; junction bases outside the gene matches: 10. The CDR3 has 15 amino acids.

The chain is built from TRBV2 and TRBJ2-7; unclear D gene. Germline lookup yields CDR1 SNHLY and CDR2 FYNNEI. CDR3 length equals 14 residues. V lost 6 bases and J 3 bases, leaving 15 bases between the germline ends. The CDR3 DNA is TGTGCCAGCAGACTCGCCGAACAGCTCTACGAGCAGTACTTC. This encodes CASRLAEQLYEQYF.

This clonotype was found many times. The rearrangement joins TRBV29-1 to TRBJ2-1, with TRBD1 matching over 9 bases. The germline CDR1 and CDR2 sequences are SQVTM and ANQGSEA. The CDR3 sequence is 14 residues long. J lost 3 bases, V lost 7 bases, and 7 bases had no gene match. CDR3 protein: CSAQPGQGYNEQFF. CDR3 sequence (DNA): TGCAGCGCTCAGCCGGGACAGGGCTACAATGAGCAGTTCTTC.

This clonotype was counted a few times. The genes are TRBV19 and TRBJ1-5; D gene unclear. There are 14 residues in the CDR3. The germline V gene has CDR1 LNHDA and CDR2 SQIVND (reference sequence). The V end lost 1 base, the J end lost 0 bases, and 4 bases lay between the germline ends. The CDR3 loop is CASSIGYSNQPQHF. CDR3 bases: TGTGCCAGTAGTATAGGGTATAGCAATCAGCCCCAGCATTTT.

This clonotype has a handful of counts. V gene TRBV6-5 combines with J gene TRBJ2-7; D gene ambiguous. The CDR3 is 15 amino acids. Trimming stripped 5 bases from V and 2 bases from J, with 16 bases between. Germline V gene sequence: CDR1 MNHEY, CDR2 SVGAGI. CDR3 residues: CASSPTSSPAYEQYF. The DNA of the CDR3 is TGTGCCAGCAGTCCTACATCCTCCCCCGCCTACGAGCAGTACTTC.

This clonotype was seen a few times. The V gene is TRBV28, the J gene TRBJ1-4, with D possibly TRBD1 on 6 matching bases. Deletions cut 6 bases from V and 2 bases from J, with 16 bases between. CDR3 length: 16 amino acids. Looked up from germline, CDR1 is MDHEN and CDR2 is SYDVKM. CDR3 bases: TGTGCCAGCAGCAGTTTATCGCAGGGGACTAATGAAAAACTGTTTTTT. Protein product: CASSSLSQGTNEKLFF.

Turning to this clonotype: The junction shows a germline mismatch at one end, possibly a read error. The gene calls are TRBV4-3 and TRBJ2-7; 9 bases line up with TRBD2. Germline CDR1 and CDR2: LGHNA and YSLEER. There are 16 residues in the CDR3. CDR3 sequence: CASSQDLGGGASERYF. CDR3 DNA: TGCGCCAGCAGCCAAGATTTAGGCGGGGGGGCCAGCGAGCGGTACTTC.

In its sample, this clonotype was seen a few times. The chain carries TRBV11-2 and TRBJ2-5, with 7 bases aligning to TRBD2. From germline, CDR1 is SGHAT and CDR2 FQNNGV. V gave up 2 bases and J gave up 1 base; unmatched junction bases: 4. This CDR3 has 15 residues. CDR3 residues: CASSLFLAAQETQYF. CDR3 sequence (DNA): TGTGCCAGCAGCTTATTTCTAGCGGCCCAAGAGACCCAGTACTTC.